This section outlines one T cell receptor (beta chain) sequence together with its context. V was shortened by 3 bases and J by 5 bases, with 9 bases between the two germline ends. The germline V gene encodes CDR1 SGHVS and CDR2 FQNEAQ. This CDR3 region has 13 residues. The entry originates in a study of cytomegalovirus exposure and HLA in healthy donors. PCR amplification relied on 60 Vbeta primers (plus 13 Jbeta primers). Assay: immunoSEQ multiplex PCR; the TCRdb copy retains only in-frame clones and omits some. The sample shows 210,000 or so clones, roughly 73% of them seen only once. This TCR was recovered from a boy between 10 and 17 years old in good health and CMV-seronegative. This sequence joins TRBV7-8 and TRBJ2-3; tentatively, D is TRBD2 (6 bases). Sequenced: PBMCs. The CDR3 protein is CASSFRGIDTQYF. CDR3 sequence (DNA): TGTGCCAGCAGCTTTCGGGGGATAGATACGCAGTATTTT.